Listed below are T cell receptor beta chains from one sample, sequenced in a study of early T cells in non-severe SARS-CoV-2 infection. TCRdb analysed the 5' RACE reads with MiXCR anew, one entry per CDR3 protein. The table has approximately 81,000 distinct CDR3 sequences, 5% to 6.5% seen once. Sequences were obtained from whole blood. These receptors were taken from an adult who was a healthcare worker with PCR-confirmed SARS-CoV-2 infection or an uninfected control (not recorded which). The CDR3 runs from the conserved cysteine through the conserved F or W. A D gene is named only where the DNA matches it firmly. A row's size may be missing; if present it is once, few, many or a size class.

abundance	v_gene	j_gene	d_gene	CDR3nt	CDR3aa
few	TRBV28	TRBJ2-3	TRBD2	TGTGCCAGCAGTTTAGGGGGGGAGTCAGATACGCAGTATTTT	CASSLGGESDTQYF
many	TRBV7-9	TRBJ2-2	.	TGTGCCAGCAGCTTAGGATCGGGGGGACAGCACACCGGGGAGCTGTTTTTT	CASSLGSGGQHTGELFF
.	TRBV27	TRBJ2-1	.	TGTGCCAGCAGTTCCCCCCGTGGGGCCTCCAGAAGTTACAATGAGCAGTTCTTC	CASSSPRGASRSYNEQFF
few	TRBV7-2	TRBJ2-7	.	TGTGCCAGCAGCTCCGGGACCAACCTTGGCGGGCAGTACTTC	CASSSGTNLGGQYF
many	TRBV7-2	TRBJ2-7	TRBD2	TGTGCCAGCAGCCAACTAGCGGGGGGAATCTACGAGCAGTACTTC	CASSQLAGGIYEQYF
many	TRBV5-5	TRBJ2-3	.	TGTGCCAGCAGCCGGCGGGACACTTGGGGAGATACGCAGTATTTT	CASSRRDTWGDTQYF
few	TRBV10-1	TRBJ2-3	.	TGCGCCAGCAGTGAGTCTTCGATAGTCACAGATACGCAGTATTTT	CASSESSIVTDTQYF
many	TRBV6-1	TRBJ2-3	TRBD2	TGTGCCAGCAGTGGGACTAGCGGTCACACAGATACGCAGTATTTT	CASSGTSGHTDTQYF
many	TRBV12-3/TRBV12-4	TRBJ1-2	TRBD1	TGTGCCAGCAGTTTAGACGGGACAGGATATGGGGGCTACACCTTC	CASSLDGTGYGGYTF
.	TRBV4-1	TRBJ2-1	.	TGCGCCAGCAGCCCCGGCGGGGGCTATGAGCAGTTCTTC	CASSPGGGYEQFF
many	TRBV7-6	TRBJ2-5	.	TGTGCCAGCAGCTTATATGGGGGCAGAGAAGAGACCCAGTACTTC	CASSLYGGREETQYF
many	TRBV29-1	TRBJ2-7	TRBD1	TGCAGCGTGACCGGGACAGGGTTCTCCGAGCAGTACTTC	CSVTGTGFSEQYF
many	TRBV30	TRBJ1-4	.	TGTGCCTGGTGGCTGGGGGAAAAACTGTTTTTT	CAWWLGEKLFF